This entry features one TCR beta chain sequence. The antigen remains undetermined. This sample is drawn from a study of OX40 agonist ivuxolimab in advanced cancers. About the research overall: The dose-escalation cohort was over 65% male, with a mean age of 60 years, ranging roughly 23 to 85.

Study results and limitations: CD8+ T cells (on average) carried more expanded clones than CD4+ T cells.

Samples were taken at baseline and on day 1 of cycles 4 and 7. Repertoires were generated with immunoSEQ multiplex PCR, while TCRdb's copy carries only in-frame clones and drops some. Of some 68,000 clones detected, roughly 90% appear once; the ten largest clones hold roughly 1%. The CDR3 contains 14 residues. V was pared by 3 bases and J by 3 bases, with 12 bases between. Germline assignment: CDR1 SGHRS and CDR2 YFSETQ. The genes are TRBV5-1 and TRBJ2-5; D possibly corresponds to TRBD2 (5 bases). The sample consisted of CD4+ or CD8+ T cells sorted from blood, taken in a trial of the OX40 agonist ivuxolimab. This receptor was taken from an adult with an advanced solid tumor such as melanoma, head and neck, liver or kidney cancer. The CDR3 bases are TGCGCCAGCAGCTGGGCGGGCGCCGAAGAGACCCAGTACTTC. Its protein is CASSWAGAEETQYF.